This T cell receptor (beta chain) was captured by sequencing in a study of OX40 agonist ivuxolimab in advanced cancers. Overall study: Two cutaneous melanoma patients and one hepatocellular carcinoma patient, three in all, had partial responses. Overall study findings and caveats: CD8+ T cells averaged more expanded clones than CD4+.

Individuals having autoimmune disease history or systemic immunosuppression were not enrolled. Profiled with immunoSEQ multiplex PCR; TCRdb holds only in-frame clones, not every one. Counted here are 65,000 to 100,000 clones, around 91% occurring once; the ten biggest clones make up around 0.34%. In its sample, this clone was seen a few times. Its antigen is unknown. The TCR comes from an adult with an advanced solid tumor such as melanoma, head and neck, liver or kidney cancer. The specimen comprised CD4+ or CD8+ T cells sorted from blood, sampled in a trial of the OX40 agonist ivuxolimab.

The CDR3 bases are TGTGCCAGCTCGCGGGACAGGATAAGCTCCTATAATTCACCCCTCCACTTT. Amino acids: CASSRDRISSYNSPLHF. The rearrangement uses TRBV18 and TRBJ1-6, with 8 bases lining up with TRBD1. J lost 0 bases, V lost 6 bases, and 7 bases had no gene match. The CDR3 length is 17 residues. Germline-derived CDR1 and CDR2 are KGHSH and LQKENI. Complete variable domain (other parts from reference TRBV18 and TRBJ1-6): NAGVMQNPRHLVRRRGQEARLRCSPMKGHSHVYWYRQLPEEGLKFMVYLQKENIIDESGMPKERFSAEFPKEGPSILRIQQVVRGDSAAYFCASSRDRISSYNSPLHFGNGTRLTVT.